Listed below are T cell receptor beta chains from one sample, sequenced in a study of post-analysis software for immune sequencing data. TCRdb reprocessed the PCR reads via MiXCR and lists one record per CDR3 protein. The sample lists under 200,000 distinct CDR3 sequences; over 25% were seen once. The sequencing sample was made of blood. Receptors originate from a girl younger than 18 with multiple sclerosis. Each CDR3 is given without its conserved first and last residue. The order of the fields is CDR3 protein, J gene, V gene, clone size. Some rows mark clone size as missing; the rest say once, few, many or name a class of expanded clone.

CDR3aa: ASSLNGLVGNTDTQY
j_gene: TRBJ2-3
v_gene: TRBV7-9
abundance: NA

CDR3aa: ASRTQGAGDTQY
j_gene: TRBJ2-3
v_gene: TRBV5-1
abundance: NA

CDR3aa: SARDSLGKGSGELF
j_gene: TRBJ2-2
v_gene: TRBV20-1
abundance: NA

CDR3aa: ASNRGGYEQY
j_gene: TRBJ2-7
v_gene: TRBV28
abundance: many

CDR3aa: SARKGGTKHEQY
j_gene: TRBJ2-7
v_gene: TRBV20-1
abundance: many

CDR3aa: ATSDTSGSGETQY
j_gene: TRBJ2-5
v_gene: TRBV24-1
abundance: many

CDR3aa: ASRPGPVRADTQY
j_gene: TRBJ2-3
v_gene: TRBV7-2
abundance: few

CDR3aa: ASSYRDFQETQY
j_gene: TRBJ2-5
v_gene: TRBV6-6
abundance: NA

CDR3aa: ASSQDGQLAFGEQY
j_gene: TRBJ2-7
v_gene: TRBV14
abundance: few

CDR3aa: ASSGGQGAVDTQY
j_gene: TRBJ2-3
v_gene: TRBV5-1
abundance: many

CDR3aa: SASGSGGSSSYNEQF
j_gene: TRBJ2-1
v_gene: TRBV20-1
abundance: many

CDR3aa: TRSGTGGYGYT
j_gene: TRBJ1-2
v_gene: TRBV20-1
abundance: many